The next 22 T cell receptor beta chains were all read from a single sample in a study of T cell responses to AZD1222 COVID-19 vaccine. The assay was immunoSEQ multiplex PCR, and TCRdb's table has in-frame clones only and misses some. The data show 75,000 to 90,000 clones, about nine tenths seen once. This specimen consisted of peripheral blood, obtained on day 0 of AZD1222 vaccination. The origin of the receptors is an adult in good health.

The rearrangement uses TRBV18 and TRBJ2-7; 9 nucleotides agree with TRBD1. Germline trimming cut 1 base from V and 7 bases from J; bases unmatched to any gene: 8. The CDR3 extends over 15 amino acids. Germline values: CDR1 KGHSH, CDR2 LQKENI. The CDR3 is CASSPLRDRVREQYF. CDR3 DNA: TGTGCCAGCTCACCACTAAGGGACAGGGTCAGAGAGCAGTACTTC. The complete variable domain, with remaining parts taken from reference TRBV18 and TRBJ2-7, reads NAGVMQNPRHLVRRRGQEARLRCSPMKGHSHVYWYRQLPEEGLKFMVYLQKENIIDESGMPKERFSAEFPKEGPSILRIQQVVRGDSAAYFCASSPLRDRVREQYFGPGTRLTVT.

This clone was seen more than once but under ten times. This chain joins TRBV19 and TRBJ1-4, with D tentatively TRBD1 (5 bases). V gave up 9 bases and J gave up 4 bases, with 12 bases separating them. CDR3 size: 13 residues. In germline, CDR1 is LNHDA, CDR2 SQIVND (reference sequence). CDR3 sequence (DNA): TGTGCCAGCCGGGGCAGGATTAATGAAAAACTGTTTTTT. It codes for CASRGRINEKLFF.

The V gene is TRBV9, the J gene TRBJ1-3; D may be TRBD1 (5 bases). The CDR3 covers 14 residues. The ends were cut back, 4 bases at V and 9 bases at J, with 17 bases in the middle. Germline V gene data show CDR1 as SGDLS and CDR2 as YYNGEE. The CDR3 sequence: CASSSTGRGGTIYF. Written as DNA, the CDR3 is TGTGCCAGCAGCTCCACAGGACGGGGTGGCACCATATATTTT.

The gene calls are TRBV7-2 and TRBJ2-1; TRBD2 agrees at 11 bases. There are 17 residues in the CDR3. Trimming removed 6 bases from V and 2 bases from J; junction bases left unmatched: 9. The germline CDR1 and CDR2 sequences are SGHTA and FQGNSA. The CDR3 loop reads CASSPIAGGDTYNEQFF. In DNA form, the CDR3 reads TGTGCCAGCAGTCCTATAGCGGGAGGGGATACCTACAATGAGCAGTTCTTC.

The table lists this clone with a count of one. This chain links TRBV19 with TRBJ1-1; D perhaps matches TRBD1 (5 bases). V lost 5 bases to trimming and J lost 0 bases, with 7 bases between them. Germline CDR1 LNHDA, CDR2 SQIVND (reference sequence). This CDR3 is built from 13 residues. The CDR3 loop reads CASSWDLNTEAFF. CDR3 nucleotides: TGTGCCAGTAGTTGGGACCTGAACACTGAAGCTTTCTTT.

V and J are TRBV2 and TRBJ2-7; 10 bases are shared with TRBD2. The V segment lost 1 base and the J segment 4 bases; nucleotides outside the gene matches: 7. Per germline, CDR1 SNHLY and CDR2 FYNNEI. This CDR3 spans 16 amino acids. The CDR3, as DNA: TGTGCCAGCAGTGAAGGTAGCGGGGGGTCATATTACGAGCAGTACTTC. The encoded protein is CASSEGSGGSYYEQYF. Based on the CDR3 plus reference TRBV2 and TRBJ2-7, the full variable domain is EPEVTQTPSHQVTQMGQEVILRCVPISNHLYFYWYRQILGQKVEFLVSFYNNEISEKSEIFDDQFSVERPDGSNFTLKIRSTKLEDSAMYFCASSEGSGGSYYEQYFGPGTRLTVT.

This clone was observed once. V and J are TRBV6-5 and TRBJ1-3; TRBD1 might be the D (5 bases). Germline V gives CDR1 MNHEY, CDR2 SVGAGI. Trimming stripped 6 bases from V and 1 base from J, with 10 bases between. The CDR3 sequence is 14 residues long. For the CDR3, the DNA is TGTGCCAGCAGCAGAAAGGGGTCTGGAAACACCATATATTTT. Amino acid sequence: CASSRKGSGNTIYF.

The chain employs TRBV6-2 or TRBV6-3 and TRBJ2-5; 10 bases map to TRBD2. With 5 bases clipped from V and 1 base from J, the junction kept 7 bases outside the gene matches. CDR1 and CDR2 from the germline V gene are MNHEY and SVGEGT. The CDR3 length is 16 residues. The CDR3 DNA reads as TGTGCCAGCAGTCCCCCCCTAGCGGGGGCCCAAGAGACCCAGTACTTC. Translating it yields CASSPPLAGAQETQYF.

The chain couples TRBV4-2 to TRBJ1-6; D is possibly TRBD1 (5 bases). Trimming took off 0 bases at V and 9 bases at J, with 12 bases between the two ends. The CDR3 has 15 residues. The germline V gene encodes CDR1 LGHNA and CDR2 YNFKEQ. The CDR3 spells CASSQDLTGGSPLHF. Written as DNA, the CDR3 is TGTGCCAGCAGCCAAGATCTTACAGGAGGTTCACCCCTCCACTTT.

The chain is built from TRBV9 and TRBJ2-1; 14 bases match TRBD2. CDR1 is SGDLS, CDR2 YYNGEE, per germline. After removal of 1 base from V and 3 bases from J, the junction contained 9 bases not matched to a gene. The CDR3 is 19 residues long. CDR3 bases: TGTGCCAGCAGCGTATCGACTAGCGGGAGGGCCTTTTACTACAATGAGCAGTTCTTC. Its protein product is CASSVSTSGRAFYYNEQFF.

V gene TRBV4-1 combines with J gene TRBJ2-3, with a tentative D call TRBD2 (6 bases). The germline V gene has CDR1 MGHRA and CDR2 YSYEKL. The V end was cut by 0 bases, the J end by 4 bases, with 14 bases between. The CDR3 has 16 residues. In DNA, the CDR3 is TGCGCCAGCAGCCAAGAGGTAGCGGCCAGATCAGATACGCAGTATTTT. The encoded protein is CASSQEVAARSDTQYF.

The V gene is TRBV28, the J gene TRBJ2-3; D is unclear. The CDR3 loop spans 16 amino acids. The V gene lost 5 bases and the J gene lost 0 bases, with 15 bases spanning the gap. The germline V gene encodes CDR1 MDHEN and CDR2 SYDVKM. Written as DNA, the CDR3 is TGTGCCAGCAGTCCCCCTTTCCTCCCTAGCACAGATACGCAGTATTTT. Translated, it gives CASSPPFLPSTDTQYF.

The V call is TRBV27, the J call TRBJ1-1, with D perhaps TRBD1 (5 bases). In germline, CDR1 is MNHEY, CDR2 SMNVEV (reference sequence). The length of the CDR3 is 15 residues. Deletions cut 5 bases from V and 7 bases from J, with 20 bases between. Here the CDR3 reads CASSPIPGPTLEAFF. In nucleotides, the CDR3 is TGTGCCAGCAGTCCGATCCCGGGACCGACCCTTGAAGCTTTCTTT.

Only one count was recorded for this clone. The rearrangement links TRBV19 to TRBJ1-4, with D possibly matching TRBD1 (5 bases). The CDR3 spans 14 residues. Trimming removed 6 bases from V and 0 bases from J, with 8 bases in between. Per germline, CDR1 LNHDA and CDR2 SQIVND (reference sequence). DNA of the CDR3: TGTGCCAGTAGCCTGACAGCAACTAATGAAAAACTGTTTTTT. It encodes CASSLTATNEKLFF.

The CDR3 is CASSLFPGLADNEQFF. In DNA, the CDR3 is TGTGCCAGCAGTTTATTCCCGGGACTAGCGGACAATGAGCAGTTCTTC. The rearrangement uses TRBV27 and TRBJ2-1; TRBD2 matches 11 bases. Germline CDR1 reads MNHEY; CDR2 reads SMNVEV (reference sequence). Unmatched junction bases numbered 4, after V lost 1 base and J lost 5 bases. The CDR3 consists of 16 residues.

The chain combines TRBV2 with TRBJ2-6; no reliable D call. From germline, CDR1 is SNHLY and CDR2 FYNNEI. V was shortened by 3 bases and J by 4 bases, with 4 bases between the two germline ends. The CDR3 has 13 residues. The CDR3 region is CASSDGGANVLTF. DNA for the CDR3: TGTGCCAGCAGTGATGGGGGGGCCAACGTCCTGACTTTC.

The chain uses TRBV3-1 (or the pseudogene TRBV3-2) and TRBJ2-7; D gene uncertain. Between the trimmed V and J ends, which lost 4 bases and 3 bases, there was a span of 4 bases. Germline V gene lookup returns CDR1 LGHDT and CDR2 YNNKEL (reference sequence). This CDR3 has 11 residues. The CDR3 loop reads CASSLNYEQYF. DNA of the CDR3: TGTGCCAGCAGCCTTAACTACGAGCAGTACTTC.

V usage is TRBV3-1 (or the pseudogene TRBV3-2) and J usage is TRBJ1-2, with D unclear. This CDR3 has 14 residues. Germline V CDR1 and CDR2: LGHDT, YNNKEL (reference sequence). V was shortened by 1 base and J by 5 bases, with 11 bases between the two germline ends. CDR3 nucleotide sequence: TGTGCCAGCAGCCAAGTCACCCTGGGGTATGGCTACACCTTC. Translating it yields CASSQVTLGYGYTF.

This clone has a single count. The V and J genes are TRBV12-3 or TRBV12-4 and TRBJ2-5; no clear D gene. CDR3 length equals 12 residues. V was shortened by 7 bases and J by 4 bases, with 10 bases between the two germline ends. The CDR3 region has the DNA TGTGCCAGCACCCCGACACGAGAGACCCAGTACTTC. It specifies CASTPTRETQYF.

The CDR3 protein is CASSFTRGVNYGYTF. The CDR3 coding sequence is TGTGCCAGCAGCTTCACGAGAGGGGTCAACTATGGCTACACCTTC. This chain links TRBV11-1 with TRBJ1-2, with D maybe TRBD1 (5 bases). There are 15 residues in the CDR3. From germline, CDR1 is SGHAT and CDR2 FQDESV (reference sequence). Trimming cost V 3 bases and J 2 bases, with 13 bases left between them.

The chain employs TRBV7-9 and TRBJ2-1; D possibly corresponds to TRBD1 (6 bases). V was cut by 1 base and J by 3 bases, with 19 bases left in between. Germline loops: CDR1 SEHNR, CDR2 FQNEAQ (reference sequence). The CDR3 is made up of 18 amino acids. The CDR3 loop reads CASSLVGASQGFYNEQFF. The CDR3 region has the DNA TGTGCCAGCAGCTTAGTGGGGGCTAGCCAAGGTTTCTACAATGAGCAGTTCTTC.

The V and J genes are TRBV18 and TRBJ1-5; D is undetermined. Germline-derived CDR1 and CDR2 are KGHSH and LQKENI. V lost 3 bases to trimming and J lost 6 bases, with 9 bases between them. The CDR3 sequence is 13 residues long. The CDR3: CASSPDLGQPQHF. DNA for the CDR3: TGTGCCAGCTCACCTGACTTGGGTCAGCCCCAGCATTTT.